Listed below are T cell receptor beta chains from one sample, sequenced in a study of chemoradiotherapy in HPV16-positive cancers. The method was immunoSEQ multiplex PCR; TCRdb's version includes in-frame clones alone and lacks a portion of them. The sample includes more than 6,000 clones, over 75% of them seen just once. The sample consisted of tumor tissue, taken from a patient who underwent chemoradiotherapy. The receptors were gathered from a human donor with HPV-associated anogenital cancer. Each CDR3 is given with its conserved first and last residue. Each record gives: clone size, J gene, D gene, V gene, CDR3 protein, CDR3 DNA. The D gene is left open where the match is weak. A clone size is listed for some rows: how often the clone was seen (once, few, many), or a class if it is expanded.

size: few
J: TRBJ2-4
D: TRBD1
V: TRBV27
CDR3: CASSLRGQNIQYF
DNA: TGTGCCAGCAGTTTAAGGGGGCAAAACATTCAGTACTTC

size: -
J: TRBJ1-5
D: -
V: TRBV7-2
CDR3: CASTGGVGQPQHF
DNA: TGTGCCAGCACCGGGGGGGTAGGTCAGCCCCAGCATTTT

size: -
J: TRBJ1-2
D: -
V: TRBV9
CDR3: CASSVALAPYGYTF
DNA: TGTGCCAGCAGCGTAGCCCTGGCACCTTATGGCTACACCTTC

size: -
J: TRBJ1-1
D: -
V: TRBV30
CDR3: CAWNFGQLNTEAFF
DNA: TGTGCCTGGAATTTCGGACAGCTGAACACTGAAGCTTTCTTT

size: -
J: TRBJ1-5
D: -
V: TRBV28
CDR3: CASKIEGNQPQHF
DNA: TGTGCCAGCAAAATAGAGGGGAATCAGCCCCAGCATTTT

size: few
J: TRBJ1-2
D: -
V: TRBV7-8
CDR3: CASRQGGGSDGYTF
DNA: TGTGCCAGCAGGCAGGGAGGCGGCTCTGATGGCTACACCTTC

size: -
J: TRBJ1-3
D: -
V: TRBV5-1
CDR3: CASSWTGSSGNTIYF
DNA: TGCGCCAGCAGCTGGACGGGCAGCTCTGGAAACACCATATATTTT

size: -
J: TRBJ1-6
D: -
V: TRBV5-8
CDR3: CASSHGPSSYNSPLHF
DNA: TGTGCCAGCAGCCATGGACCGAGCTCCTATAATTCACCCCTCCACTTT

size: once
J: TRBJ1-5
D: -
V: TRBV20-1
CDR3: CSASYDQPQHF
DNA: TGCAGTGCTAGTTACGACCAGCCCCAGCATTTT

size: -
J: TRBJ2-3
D: TRBD1
V: TRBV4-1
CDR3: CASRRTGGADTQYF
DNA: TGCGCCAGCAGACGGACAGGGGGCGCAGATACGCAGTATTTT

size: few
J: TRBJ2-1
D: -
V: TRBV5-1
CDR3: CASGLDGYYEQFF
DNA: TGCGCCTCCGGGCTAGATGGGTACTATGAGCAGTTCTTC

size: -
J: TRBJ1-1
D: -
V: TRBV7-9
CDR3: CASTDGGYTEAFF
DNA: TGTGCCAGCACGGACGGAGGGTACACTGAAGCTTTCTTT

size: -
J: TRBJ2-3
D: TRBD2
V: TRBV4-1
CDR3: CASSQLGLGDTQYF
DNA: TGCGCCAGCAGCCAACTGGGACTAGGAGATACGCAGTATTTT

size: -
J: TRBJ1-5
D: -
V: TRBV6-1
CDR3: CASTTVGNQPQHF
DNA: TGTGCCAGCACAACTGTGGGGAATCAGCCCCAGCATTTT

size: -
J: TRBJ1-2
D: -
V: TRBV5-5
CDR3: CASSLVGGAYGYTF
DNA: TGTGCCAGCAGCTTGGTTGGGGGCGCCTATGGCTACACCTTC

size: once
J: TRBJ2-5
D: TRBD1
V: TRBV5-4
CDR3: CASSFNQGAETQYF
DNA: TGTGCCAGCAGCTTTAACCAGGGGGCAGAGACCCAGTACTTC

size: -
J: TRBJ2-7
D: -
V: TRBV4-2
CDR3: CASSQEPYQDYYEQYF
DNA: TGTGCCAGCAGCCAAGAACCATATCAAGACTACTACGAGCAGTACTTC

size: -
J: TRBJ2-7
D: TRBD2
V: TRBV4-1
CDR3: CASSQGATSGASYEQYF
DNA: TGCGCCAGCAGCCAAGGGGCGACTAGCGGGGCTTCCTACGAGCAGTACTTC

size: -
J: TRBJ1-6
D: -
V: TRBV18
CDR3: CASSPTGQNNSPLHF
DNA: TGTGCCAGCTCGCCCACAGGACAGAACAATTCACCCCTCCACTTT

size: -
J: TRBJ2-3
D: -
V: TRBV19
CDR3: CASSPFAARDSTDTQYF
DNA: TGTGCCAGTAGTCCCTTCGCGGCGCGAGACTCCACAGATACGCAGTATTTT

size: -
J: TRBJ2-1
D: -
V: TRBV9
CDR3: CASSPQGTYNEQFF
DNA: TGTGCCAGCAGCCCGCAGGGGACCTACAATGAGCAGTTCTTC

size: -
J: TRBJ2-1
D: -
V: TRBV7-2
CDR3: CASSFGRYNEQFF
DNA: TGTGCCAGCAGCTTTGGACGGTACAATGAGCAGTTCTTC

size: -
J: TRBJ2-3
D: TRBD2
V: TRBV4-1
CDR3: CASSPSTAGGLDTQYF
DNA: TGTGCCAGCAGCCCTAGTACAGCGGGGGGGCTGGATACGCAGTATTTT

size: -
J: TRBJ2-3
D: -
V: TRBV5-4
CDR3: CASSWVPRGFDTDTQYF
DNA: TGTGCCAGCAGCTGGGTTCCACGAGGGTTTGACACAGATACGCAGTATTTT

size: -
J: TRBJ2-7
D: TRBD2
V: TRBV19
CDR3: CASSIKAGGLEQYF
DNA: TGTGCCAGTAGTATCAAAGCGGGAGGGCTCGAGCAGTACTTC

size: -
J: TRBJ2-7
D: -
V: TRBV5-1
CDR3: CASSLSQGRTYEQYF
DNA: TGCGCCAGCAGCTTATCTCAGGGGCGAACCTACGAGCAGTACTTC

size: -
J: TRBJ2-5
D: -
V: TRBV29-1
CDR3: CSVAEGTAQETQYF
DNA: TGCAGCGTTGCCGAGGGCACTGCCCAAGAGACCCAGTACTTC

size: -
J: TRBJ2-2
D: -
V: TRBV7-2
CDR3: CASSSNWAANTGELFF
DNA: TGTGCCAGCAGCTCGAATTGGGCAGCGAACACCGGGGAGCTGTTTTTT

size: -
J: TRBJ2-7
D: -
V: TRBV27
CDR3: CASSLPSTGRGEQYF
DNA: TGTGCCAGCAGTTTACCCTCGACAGGGAGGGGCGAGCAGTACTTC

size: -
J: TRBJ1-3
D: TRBD1
V: TRBV25-1
CDR3: CASSDVRTGGAGNTIYF
DNA: TGTGCCAGCAGTGATGTGAGGACAGGGGGCGCCGGAAACACCATATATTTT

size: few
J: TRBJ1-1
D: -
V: TRBV30
CDR3: CAWGGTPNTEAFF
DNA: TGTGCCTGGGGGGGTACACCGAACACTGAAGCTTTCTTT

size: -
J: TRBJ1-2
D: -
V: TRBV18
CDR3: CASSPGAPKGGYTF
DNA: TGTGCCAGCTCACCAGGCGCTCCTAAGGGTGGCTACACCTTC

size: -
J: TRBJ2-7
D: -
V: TRBV7-9
CDR3: CASSWEGGVSYEQYF
DNA: TGTGCCAGCAGCTGGGAGGGGGGAGTCTCCTACGAGCAGTACTTC

size: -
J: TRBJ2-5
D: -
V: TRBV2
CDR3: CASSQETQYF
DNA: TGTGCCAGCAGTCAAGAGACCCAGTACTTC

size: few
J: TRBJ2-5
D: -
V: TRBV21-1
CDR3: CASSQETQYF
DNA: TGTGCCAGCAGTCAAGAGACCCAGTACTTC

size: -
J: TRBJ1-2
D: -
V: TRBV19
CDR3: CATTNQPSGYYGYTF
DNA: TGTGCCACCACAAACCAACCTTCGGGCTACTATGGCTACACCTTC

size: -
J: TRBJ2-1
D: -
V: TRBV2
CDR3: CASSEGRWKNEQFF
DNA: TGTGCCAGCAGTGAAGGGCGGTGGAAGAATGAGCAGTTCTTC

size: -
J: TRBJ2-5
D: -
V: TRBV7-7
CDR3: CASSFTRGKGETQYF
DNA: TGTGCTAGCAGCTTTACGAGGGGAAAGGGGGAGACCCAGTACTTC

size: once
J: TRBJ2-1
D: -
V: TRBV4-2
CDR3: CASSQPTVQGNEQFF
DNA: TGTGCCAGCAGCCAGCCTACCGTCCAAGGGAACGAGCAGTTCTTC

size: -
J: TRBJ1-4
D: -
V: TRBV5-1
CDR3: CASSLDSGLLNEKLFF
DNA: TGCGCCAGCAGCTTGGATTCAGGTCTCCTTAATGAAAAACTGTTTTTT

size: -
J: TRBJ2-1
D: TRBD2
V: TRBV6-1
CDR3: CASSEGLAGEGEQFF
DNA: TGTGCCAGCAGTGAGGGGCTAGCGGGAGAGGGGGAGCAGTTCTTC

size: -
J: TRBJ1-2
D: TRBD1
V: TRBV5-1
CDR3: CASSWGGTAEYGYTF
DNA: TGCGCCAGCAGCTGGGGGGGGACAGCCGAGTATGGCTACACCTTC

size: -
J: TRBJ1-5
D: -
V: TRBV19
CDR3: CASSQGFGPQHF
DNA: TGTGCCAGTAGTCAGGGATTCGGGCCCCAGCATTTT

size: once
J: TRBJ1-6
D: -
V: TRBV5-1
CDR3: CASSFDSSYNSPLHF
DNA: TGCGCCAGCAGCTTCGATAGCTCCTATAATTCACCCCTCCACTTT

size: once
J: TRBJ2-1
D: -
V: TRBV4-2
CDR3: CASSQAEAGGNEQFF
DNA: TGTGCCAGCAGCCAAGCGGAGGCCGGGGGCAATGAGCAGTTCTTC

size: -
J: TRBJ1-5
D: TRBD1
V: TRBV10-1
CDR3: CASGPTGNQPQHF
DNA: TGCGCCAGCGGGCCGACAGGGAATCAGCCCCAGCATTTT

size: once
J: TRBJ1-1
D: -
V: TRBV7-9
CDR3: CASSPGAGGFANTEAFF
DNA: TGTGCCAGCAGCCCTGGGGCCGGGGGCTTTGCGAACACTGAAGCTTTCTTT